The 29 T cell receptor beta chains presented below share a single source sample, sequenced in a study of identical twins (TCRdb year 2016). Library generation was performed with 5' RACE. These reads were obtained on an Illumina HiSeq 2000. TCRdb reprocessed the public reads (quality trimming at Q25 with fastp, clone calling with MiXCR) and kept in-frame beta chains. Entries that share a CDR3 protein sequence are merged under the most common genes and DNA. The sample includes about 890,000 distinct CDR3 sequences, with roughly 12% observed a single time. About 1.6% of the sample rests with the top ten. These data also formed part of another study, on yellow fever vaccine responses in identical twins.

Sequencing input: PBMCs. The source of these receptors is a woman younger than 30 in good health.

V and J are TRBV20-1 and TRBJ1-2; D uncertain. Deletions cut 2 bases from V and 3 bases from J, with 7 bases between. The CDR3 contains 12 residues. CDR1 and CDR2 (germline): DFQATT, SNEGSKA (reference sequence). The CDR3 coding sequence is TGCAGTGCTAGATTTGGGGACTATGGCTACACCTTC. Translating gives CSARFGDYGYTF.

The chain uses TRBV9 and TRBJ2-4; D may be TRBD1 (5 bases). The germline V gene encodes CDR1 SGDLS and CDR2 YYNGEE. V gave up 4 bases and J gave up 3 bases, with 17 bases separating them. The CDR3 contains 16 residues. The CDR3 DNA follows: TGTGCCAGCAGCACACAGGATTCTATCGGCAAAAACATTCAGTACTTC. Encoded protein: CASSTQDSIGKNIQYF.

CDR3: CASSLTGVHYEQYV. In DNA, the CDR3 is TGTGCCAGCAGCCTAACAGGGGTCCACTACGAGCAGTACGTC. The chain joins TRBV5-6 to TRBJ2-7, with 7 bases identical to TRBD1. CDR3 length: 14 amino acids. Germline assignment: CDR1 SGHDT and CDR2 YYEEEE. Trimming at V came to 4 bases and at J to 3 bases, leaving 7 bases not matched to a gene.

The chain couples TRBV6-5 to TRBJ2-2, with D maybe TRBD2 (5 bases). CDR3 length: 14 residues. The germline CDR1 and CDR2 sequences are MNHEY and SVGAGI. Trimming left V 2 bases short and J 4 bases short, with 8 bases between. Here the CDR3 reads CASSYGAVTGELFF. For the CDR3, the DNA is TGTGCCAGCAGTTACGGAGCGGTCACCGGGGAGCTGTTTTTT.

CDR3 DNA: TGTGCCAGCAACCTAATGGCGGGAGGGGGCAATGAGCAGTTCTTC. Translating it yields CASNLMAGGGNEQFF. The chain recombines TRBV7-8 with TRBJ2-1; 9 bases align to TRBD2. CDR3 length equals 15 residues. Looked up from germline, CDR1 is SGHVS and CDR2 is FQNEAQ. With 7 bases clipped from V and 6 bases from J, the junction kept 10 bases outside the gene matches.

This sequence joins TRBV5-8 and TRBJ2-7; D is possibly TRBD2 (5 bases). From germline, CDR1 is SGHTS and CDR2 YDEGEE. CDR3 length equals 13 residues. Trimming removed 5 bases at V and 2 bases at J, with 11 bases between. CDR3 protein: CASRRVATYEQYV. In DNA form, the CDR3 reads TGTGCCAGCAGGCGGGTTGCAACCTACGAGCAGTACGTC.

V is TRBV5-1 and J is TRBJ1-1; TRBD1 matches 8 bases. This CDR3 has 14 residues. Per the germline V gene, CDR1 is SGHRS and CDR2 is YFSETQ. The V segment lost 4 bases and the J segment 6 bases; nucleotides outside the gene matches: 8. The CDR3 is CASSATGGNSEAFF. In DNA form, the CDR3 reads TGCGCCAGCAGCGCCACAGGGGGAAACTCTGAAGCTTTCTTT.

The rearrangement links TRBV6-6 to TRBJ2-1, with TRBD1 matching over 7 bases. The CDR3 loop spans 14 amino acids. After removal of 7 bases from V and 4 bases from J, the junction contained 7 bases not matched to a gene. Germline assignment: CDR1 MNHNY and CDR2 SVGAGI (reference sequence). The CDR3 sequence: CASNGQDNYNEQFF. The CDR3 bases are TGTGCCAGCAATGGACAGGACAATTACAATGAGCAGTTCTTC.

This clonotype was found a few times. The CDR3 spells CASIFVGGFDEQFF. CDR3 sequence (DNA): TGTGCCAGCATTTTCGTGGGGGGATTTGATGAGCAGTTCTTC. V and J are TRBV7-9 and TRBJ2-1, with TRBD2 as a possible D gene (6 bases). Germline V lookup: CDR1 SEHNR, CDR2 FQNEAQ (reference sequence). The ends were cut back, 7 bases at V and 8 bases at J, with 18 bases in the middle. This CDR3 contains 14 residues.

The chain combines TRBV27 with TRBJ2-1; D tentatively fits TRBD1 or TRBD2 (6 bases each). CDR1 MNHEY and CDR2 SMNVEV come from the germline V gene (reference sequence). Trimming shortened V by 4 bases and J by 5 bases, and 15 bases separated the two germline ends. The CDR3 sequence is 15 residues long. The CDR3 bases are TGTGCCAGCAGTTCGGACCGGGGGCTCGACAATGAGCAGTTCTTC. Translated, it gives CASSSDRGLDNEQFF.

This clonotype was observed a handful of times. V is TRBV7-9 and J is TRBJ2-1; 11 bases match TRBD2. V lost 11 bases to trimming and J lost 5 bases; unmatched junction nucleotides: 8. The CDR3 is made up of 14 amino acids. The germline V gene encodes CDR1 SEHNR and CDR2 FQNEAQ (reference sequence). CDR3: CAGSGTSGDNEQFF. The CDR3 DNA reads as TGTGCCGGCTCCGGGACTAGCGGTGACAATGAGCAGTTCTTC. The whole variable domain, filled in from reference TRBV7-9 and TRBJ2-1, reads DTGVSQNPRHKITKRGQNVTFRCDPISEHNRLYWYRQTLGQGPEFLTYFQNEAQLEKSRLLSDRFSAERPKGSFSTLEIQRTEQGDSAMYLCAGSGTSGDNEQFFGPGTRLTVL.

The chain joins TRBV7-9 to TRBJ2-1, with D unresolved. Trimming stripped 2 bases from V and 0 bases from J, with 11 bases between. Germline values: CDR1 SEHNR, CDR2 FQNEAQ (reference sequence). The CDR3 has 16 residues. The CDR3 region is CASSLKPPSSYNEQFF. CDR3 in DNA: TGTGCCAGCAGCTTAAAACCTCCGAGCTCCTACAATGAGCAGTTCTTC.

This clonotype was recorded a few times. The chain joins TRBV10-3 to TRBJ2-5, with 10 bases aligning to TRBD2. The germline gives CDR1 ENHRY, CDR2 SYGVKD. The CDR3 runs to 16 residues. Unmatched junction bases numbered 6, after V lost 0 bases and J lost 5 bases. Here the CDR3 DNA reads TGTGCCATCAGTGAGTCCAGCGGGGGGGCCGTGGAGACCCAGTACTTC. This codes for CAISESSGGAVETQYF.

This chain uses TRBV7-8 with TRBJ1-5, with 8 bases matching TRBD1. V was clipped by 4 bases and J by 0 bases; unmatched bases: 5. The CDR3 is 16 amino acids. CDR1 SGHVS and CDR2 FQNEAQ come from the germline V gene. The CDR3 DNA is TGTGCCAGCAGCTCACAGGGGGACAATAGCAATCAGCCCCAGCATTTT. This gives the protein CASSSQGDNSNQPQHF.

This clonotype was seen ten or more times. This chain uses TRBV29-1 with TRBJ1-1, with D possibly matching TRBD1 (6 bases). The CDR3 is 13 amino acids. CDR1 and CDR2 (germline): SQVTM, ANQGSEA. Deletions cut 3 bases from V and 4 bases from J, with 12 bases between. CDR3 coding DNA: TGCAGCGTTGAGCAGACAGGAATCACTGAAGCTTTCTTT. Amino acid sequence: CSVEQTGITEAFF.

The V call is TRBV20-1, the J call TRBJ2-1; 11 bases align to TRBD1. With 3 bases clipped from V and 7 bases from J, the junction kept 8 bases outside the gene matches. The CDR3 covers 15 residues. In germline, CDR1 is DFQATT, CDR2 SNEGSKA (reference sequence). As DNA, the CDR3 is TGCAGTGCTAGGTTATGGGGGACAGGGGGAAATGAGCAGTTCTTC. Its protein is CSARLWGTGGNEQFF.

In this sample, this clonotype turned up a few times. The rearrangement uses TRBV7-2 and TRBJ2-5; 8 bases match TRBD2. With 5 bases clipped from V and 4 bases from J, the junction kept 6 bases outside the gene matches. CDR1 and CDR2 (germline): SGHTA, FQGNSA. The CDR3 sequence is 14 residues long. CDR3 sequence reads: CASSPAGVGETQYF. CDR3 coding DNA: TGTGCCAGCAGCCCAGCGGGAGTTGGAGAGACCCAGTACTTC.

The rearrangement links TRBV5-1 to TRBJ2-7, with 8 bases identical to TRBD1. CDR1 and CDR2 from the germline V gene are SGHRS and YFSETQ. The CDR3 is 14 amino acids. V shed 2 bases and J 6 bases; nucleotides not matched to a gene: 7. Here the CDR3 DNA reads TGCGCCAGCAGCTTAGTTACAGGGGGGCGCGAGCAGTACTTC. This encodes CASSLVTGGREQYF. The complete variable domain, with remaining parts taken from reference TRBV5-1 and TRBJ2-7, reads KAGVTQTPRYLIKTRGQQVTLSCSPISGHRSVSWYQQTPGQGLQFLFEYFSETQRNKGNFPGRFSGRQFSNSRSEMNVSTLELGDSALYLCASSLVTGGREQYFGPGTRLTVT.

This clonotype was counted ten times or more. The gene calls are TRBV12-3 or TRBV12-4 and TRBJ2-5; the D gene is possibly TRBD1 (6 bases). V was pared by 3 bases and J by 5 bases, with 10 bases between. The CDR3 contains 13 residues. The CDR3 region has the DNA TGTGCCAGCAGTTTTCTGGGGGCGGAGACCCAGTACTTC. Translation: CASSFLGAETQYF.

This clonotype was detected a few times. This rearrangement joins TRBV3-1 to TRBJ1-1; TRBD1 matches at 7 bases. Trimming took 0 bases from V and 3 from J; bases not matched to a gene: 13. Germline V CDR1 and CDR2: LGHDT, YNNKEL (reference sequence). There are 18 residues in the CDR3. CDR3: CASSQESETGFFDTEAFF. CDR3 sequence (DNA): TGTGCCAGCAGCCAAGAGTCTGAGACAGGGTTTTTTGACACTGAAGCTTTCTTT.

This clonotype came up a few times. The genes are TRBV6-5 and TRBJ2-4; D gene ambiguous. Germline loops: CDR1 MNHEY, CDR2 SVGAGI. There are 17 residues in the CDR3. With 2 bases removed from V and 3 bases from J, the gap between germline ends came to 17 bases. CDR3 sequence reads: CASSYGSPVIRKNIQYF. The CDR3 bases are TGTGCCAGCAGTTACGGGTCACCCGTGATCCGCAAAAACATTCAGTACTTC.

This chain links TRBV15 with TRBJ2-3; 10 bases match TRBD2. The CDR3 length is 15 residues. Germline CDR1 is LNHNV and CDR2 is YYDKDF (reference sequence). V gave up 4 bases and J gave up 0 bases; unmatched junction bases: 1. Here the CDR3 DNA reads TGTGCCACCAGCAAGGGACTAGCGAGCACAGATACGCAGTATTTT. Its translation: CATSKGLASTDTQYF. Complete variable domain (other parts from reference TRBV15 and TRBJ2-3): DAMVIQNPRYQVTQFGKPVTLSCSQTLNHNVMYWYQQKSSQAPKLLFHYYDKDFNNEADTPDNFQSRRPNTSFCFLDIRSPGLGDTAMYLCATSKGLASTDTQYFGPGTRLTVL.

The chain employs TRBV12-3 or TRBV12-4 and TRBJ2-2; the D gene is possibly TRBD1 (5 bases). Between the trimmed V and J ends, which lost 2 bases and 8 bases, there was a span of 12 bases. This CDR3 has 14 amino acids. The CDR3 loop reads CASSLIGASGELFF. The CDR3 nucleotides are TGTGCCAGCAGTTTAATTGGGGCATCGGGGGAGCTGTTTTTT.

This clonotype was recorded at least ten times. The CDR3 region is CASSSIGGQNQPQHF. For the CDR3, the DNA is TGTGCCAGCAGTTCCATTGGGGGGCAAAATCAGCCCCAGCATTTT. V is TRBV12-3 or TRBV12-4 and J is TRBJ1-5, with D possibly matching TRBD1 (6 bases). There are 15 residues in the CDR3. The germline V and J ends were trimmed by 4 bases and 4 bases, with 14 bases remaining between them.

This clonotype was seen a few times. The CDR3 spells CAISELGPSYEQYF. DNA of the CDR3: TGTGCCATCAGTGAGTTGGGACCGAGCTACGAGCAGTACTTC. V gene TRBV10-3 combines with J gene TRBJ2-7, with D perhaps matching TRBD1 or TRBD2 (5 bases each). CDR1 and CDR2 (germline): ENHRY, SYGVKD. Trimming cost V 1 base and J 3 bases, with 10 bases left between them. The CDR3 is made up of 14 amino acids.

The genes are TRBV12-3 or TRBV12-4 and TRBJ2-2; no clear D gene. The CDR3 has 13 amino acids. Deletions cut 5 bases from V and 4 bases from J, with 8 bases between. This chain's CDR3 is CASSERGTGELFF. The DNA for the CDR3 is TGTGCCAGCAGTGAACGTGGCACCGGGGAGCTGTTTTTT.

This clonotype was detected ten times or more. The chain recombines TRBV3-1 with TRBJ1-2; tentative D call: TRBD1 (6 bases). The germline CDR1 and CDR2 sequences are LGHDT and YNNKEL (reference sequence). CDR3 size: 17 residues. Trimming took off 0 bases at V and 2 bases at J, with 16 bases between the two ends. The CDR3 region is CASSQDPGDMLNYGYTF. The CDR3 DNA reads as TGTGCCAGCAGCCAAGATCCGGGGGACATGCTGAACTATGGCTACACCTTC. The variable domain in full, completed from reference TRBV3-1 and TRBJ1-2, reads DTAVSQTPKYLVTQMGNDKSIKCEQNLGHDTMYWYKQDSKKFLKIMFSYNNKELIINETVPNRFSPKSPDKAHLNLHINSLELGDSAVYFCASSQDPGDMLNYGYTFGSGTRLTVV.

The V gene is TRBV11-2, the J gene TRBJ2-2; no firm D call. The CDR3 extends over 14 amino acids. CDR1 SGHAT and CDR2 FQNNGV come from the germline V gene. Trimming removed 2 bases at V and 6 bases at J, with 10 bases between. CDR3: CASSLFRLPGELFF. DNA of the CDR3: TGTGCCAGCAGCTTATTCCGCTTACCCGGGGAGCTGTTTTTT.

V and J are TRBV19 and TRBJ2-3; TRBD1 is a possible D gene (5 bases). The ends were cut back, 9 bases at V and 2 bases at J, with 9 bases in the middle. Per the germline V gene, CDR1 is LNHDA and CDR2 is SQIVND (reference sequence). There are 12 residues in the CDR3. CDR3 DNA: TGTGCCAGAGGGGATCCCACAGATACGCAGTATTTT. Amino acid sequence: CARGDPTDTQYF.